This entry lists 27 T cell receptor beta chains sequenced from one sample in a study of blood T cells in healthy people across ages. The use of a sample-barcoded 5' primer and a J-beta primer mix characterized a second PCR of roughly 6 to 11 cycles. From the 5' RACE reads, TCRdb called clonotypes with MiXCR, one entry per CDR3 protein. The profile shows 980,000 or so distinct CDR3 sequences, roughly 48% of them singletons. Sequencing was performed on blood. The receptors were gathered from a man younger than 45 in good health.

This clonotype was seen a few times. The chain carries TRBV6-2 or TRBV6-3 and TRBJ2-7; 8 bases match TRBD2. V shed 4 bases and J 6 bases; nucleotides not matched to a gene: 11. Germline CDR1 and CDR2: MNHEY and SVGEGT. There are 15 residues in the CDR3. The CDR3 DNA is TGTGCCAGCAGTTCTCCGGGACTAGGCGTATTCGAGCAGTACTTC. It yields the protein CASSSPGLGVFEQYF.

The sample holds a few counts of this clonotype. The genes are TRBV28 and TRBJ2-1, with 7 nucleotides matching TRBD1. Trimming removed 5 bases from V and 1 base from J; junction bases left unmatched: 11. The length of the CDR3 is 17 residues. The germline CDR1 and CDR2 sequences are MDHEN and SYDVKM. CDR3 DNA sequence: TGTGCCAGCAGTATCCTCGGGACAGTAGGTTCCTACAATGAGCAGTTCTTC. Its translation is CASSILGTVGSYNEQFF.

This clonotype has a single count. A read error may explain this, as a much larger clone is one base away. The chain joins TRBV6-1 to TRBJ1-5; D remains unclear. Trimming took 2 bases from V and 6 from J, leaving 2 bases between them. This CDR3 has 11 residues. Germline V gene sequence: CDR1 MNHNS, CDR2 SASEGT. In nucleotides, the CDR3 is TGTGCCAGCAGTGAAACTCAGCCCCAGCATTTT. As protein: CASSETQPQHF.

CDR3 protein: CASSFADRTWNIQYF. The CDR3 nucleotides read TGTGCCAGCAGTTTCGCGGACAGGACGTGGAACATTCAGTACTTC. The chain carries TRBV12-3 or TRBV12-4 and TRBJ2-4; 7 bases match TRBD1. This CDR3 is 15 amino acids long. V shed 3 bases and J 7 bases; nucleotides not matched to a gene: 9.

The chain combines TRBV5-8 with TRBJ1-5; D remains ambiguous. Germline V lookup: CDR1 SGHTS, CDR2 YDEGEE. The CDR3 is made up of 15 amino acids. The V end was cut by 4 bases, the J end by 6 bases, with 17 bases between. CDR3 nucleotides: TGTGCCAGCAGCGTGAGCACTTCATCGGGTCAGCCCCAGCATTTT. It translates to CASSVSTSSGQPQHF.

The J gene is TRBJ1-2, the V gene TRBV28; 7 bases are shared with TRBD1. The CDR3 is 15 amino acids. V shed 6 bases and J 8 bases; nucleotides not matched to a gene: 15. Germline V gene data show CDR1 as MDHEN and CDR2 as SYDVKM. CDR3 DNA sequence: TGTGCCAGCAGCCGGATGAGACAGGGCGCGGGGGGCTACACCTTC. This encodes CASSRMRQGAGGYTF.

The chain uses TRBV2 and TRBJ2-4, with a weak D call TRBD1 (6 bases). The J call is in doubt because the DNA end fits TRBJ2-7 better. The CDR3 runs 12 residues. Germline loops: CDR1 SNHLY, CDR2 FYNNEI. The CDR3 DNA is TGTGCCGGGGGCTCGCCCCCCGGCGAGCAGTACTTC. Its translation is CAGGSPPGEQYF.

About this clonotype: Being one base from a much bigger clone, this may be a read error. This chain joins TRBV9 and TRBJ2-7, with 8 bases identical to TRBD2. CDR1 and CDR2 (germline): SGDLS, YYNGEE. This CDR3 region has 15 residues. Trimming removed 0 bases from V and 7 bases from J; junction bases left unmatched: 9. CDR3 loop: CASSVAAGDNNEQYF. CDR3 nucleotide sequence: TGTGCCAGCAGCGTAGCAGCGGGGGACAACAATGAGCAGTACTTC.

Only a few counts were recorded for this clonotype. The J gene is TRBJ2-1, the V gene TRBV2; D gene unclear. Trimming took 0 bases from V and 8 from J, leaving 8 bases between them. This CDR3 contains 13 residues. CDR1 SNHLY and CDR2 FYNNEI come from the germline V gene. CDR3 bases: TGTGCCAGCAGTGAAGCTGCCTGGGATGAGCAGTTCTTC. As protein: CASSEAAWDEQFF.

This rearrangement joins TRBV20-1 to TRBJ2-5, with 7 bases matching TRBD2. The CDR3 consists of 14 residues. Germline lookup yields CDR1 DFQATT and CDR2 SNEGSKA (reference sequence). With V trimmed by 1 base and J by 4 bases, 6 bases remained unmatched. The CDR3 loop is CSARAGLGAETQYF. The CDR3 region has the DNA TGCAGTGCTAGAGCCGGACTAGGGGCAGAGACCCAGTACTTC.

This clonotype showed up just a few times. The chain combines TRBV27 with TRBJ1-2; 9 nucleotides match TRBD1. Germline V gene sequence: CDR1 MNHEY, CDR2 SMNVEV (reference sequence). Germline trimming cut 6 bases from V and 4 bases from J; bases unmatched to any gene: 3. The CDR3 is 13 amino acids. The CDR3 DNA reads TGTGCCAGCAGGGAACAGGGGGCCTATGGCTACACCTTC. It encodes CASREQGAYGYTF.

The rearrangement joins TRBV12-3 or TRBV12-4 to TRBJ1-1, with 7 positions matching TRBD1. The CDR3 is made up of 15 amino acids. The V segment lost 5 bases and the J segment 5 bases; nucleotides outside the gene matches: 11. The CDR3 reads CASSPNRGMGTEAFF. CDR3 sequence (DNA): TGTGCCAGCAGTCCGAACAGGGGAATGGGAACTGAAGCTTTCTTT.

The CDR3 is CASRQNGLDTQYF. For the CDR3, the DNA is TGTGCCAGCAGGCAAAACGGACTAGATACGCAGTATTTT. V usage is TRBV6-2 or TRBV6-3 and J usage is TRBJ2-3; a weak D match, TRBD2 (5 bases). Per germline, CDR1 MNHEY and CDR2 SVGEGT. V was shortened by 6 bases and J by 5 bases, with 12 bases between the two germline ends. The CDR3 runs 13 residues.

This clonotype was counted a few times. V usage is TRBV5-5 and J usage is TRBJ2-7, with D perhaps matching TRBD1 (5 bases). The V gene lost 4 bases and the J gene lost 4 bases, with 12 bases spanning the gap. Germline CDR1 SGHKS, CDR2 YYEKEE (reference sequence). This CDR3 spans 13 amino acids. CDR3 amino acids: CASSNPGSYEQYF. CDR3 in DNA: TGTGCCAGCAGCAACCCAGGGTCTTACGAGCAGTACTTC.

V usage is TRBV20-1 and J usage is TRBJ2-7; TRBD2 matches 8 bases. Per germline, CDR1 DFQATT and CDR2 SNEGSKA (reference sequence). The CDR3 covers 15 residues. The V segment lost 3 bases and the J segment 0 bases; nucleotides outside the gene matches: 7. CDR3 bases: TGCAGTGCTAGTAAAAGCGGGGGTGACTCCTACGAGCAGTACTTC. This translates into CSASKSGGDSYEQYF.

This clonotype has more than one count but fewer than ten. The CDR3 reads CASSSPRRDNSPLHF. In DNA, the CDR3 is TGTGCCAGCAGTTCCCCCCGTAGGGATAATTCACCCCTCCACTTT. The chain employs TRBV28 and TRBJ1-6; D is unresolved. The CDR3 is 15 amino acids. Germline V gene data show CDR1 as MDHEN and CDR2 as SYDVKM. Trimming removed 4 bases from V and 5 bases from J, with 12 bases in between. The variable domain in full, with the rest retrieved from reference TRBV28 and TRBJ1-6, is DVKVTQSSRYLVKRTGEKVFLECVQDMDHENMFWYRQDPGLGLRLIYFSYDVKMKEKGDIPEGYSVSREKKERFSLILESASTNQTSMYLCASSSPRRDNSPLHFGNGTRLTVT.

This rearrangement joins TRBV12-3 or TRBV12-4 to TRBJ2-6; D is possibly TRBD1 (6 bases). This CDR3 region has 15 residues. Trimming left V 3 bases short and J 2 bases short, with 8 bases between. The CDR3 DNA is TGTGCCAGCAGTTTTGGGGGCACTGGGGCCAACGTCCTGACTTTC. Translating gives CASSFGGTGANVLTF.

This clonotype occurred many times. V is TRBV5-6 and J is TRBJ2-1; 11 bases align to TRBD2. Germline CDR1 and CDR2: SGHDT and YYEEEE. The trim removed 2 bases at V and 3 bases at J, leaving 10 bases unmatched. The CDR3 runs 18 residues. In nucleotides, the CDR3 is TGTGCCAGCAGCTTCGTATCGGCTAGCGGGGGGTTCTACAATGAGCAGTTCTTC. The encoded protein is CASSFVSASGGFYNEQFF.

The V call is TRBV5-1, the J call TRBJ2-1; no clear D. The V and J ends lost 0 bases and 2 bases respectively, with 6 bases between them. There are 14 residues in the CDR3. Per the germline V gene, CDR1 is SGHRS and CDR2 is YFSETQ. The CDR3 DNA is TGCGCCAGCAGCTTGGACGGCACCTACAATGAGCAGTTCTTC. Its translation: CASSLDGTYNEQFF.

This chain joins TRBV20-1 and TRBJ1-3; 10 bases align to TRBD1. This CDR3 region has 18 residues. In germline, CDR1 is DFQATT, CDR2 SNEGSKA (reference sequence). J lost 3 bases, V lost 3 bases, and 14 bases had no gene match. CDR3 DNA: TGCAGTGCTAGCAGTCTGGATCTAGGGACAGGGGTTGGAAACACCATATATTTT. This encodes CSASSLDLGTGVGNTIYF.

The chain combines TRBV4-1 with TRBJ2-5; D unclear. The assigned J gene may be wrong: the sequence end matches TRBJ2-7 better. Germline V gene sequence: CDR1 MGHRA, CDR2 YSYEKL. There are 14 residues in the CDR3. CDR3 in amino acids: CASSQVVGSYEQYF. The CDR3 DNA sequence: TGCGCCAGCAGCCAAGTAGTCGGTTCCTACGAGCAGTACTTC.

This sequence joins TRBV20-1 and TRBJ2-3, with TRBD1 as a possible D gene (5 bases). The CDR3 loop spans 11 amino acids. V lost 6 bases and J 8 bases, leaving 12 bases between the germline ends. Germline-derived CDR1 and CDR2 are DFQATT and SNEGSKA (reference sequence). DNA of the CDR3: TGCAGTGCGATCAGGGAAGCTACGCAGTATTTT. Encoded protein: CSAIREATQYF.

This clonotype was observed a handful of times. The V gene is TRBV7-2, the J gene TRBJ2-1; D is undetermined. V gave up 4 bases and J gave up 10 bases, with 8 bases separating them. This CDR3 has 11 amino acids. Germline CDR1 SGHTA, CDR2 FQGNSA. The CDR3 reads CASSSLGEQFF. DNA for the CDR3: TGTGCCAGCAGCTCCCTAGGGGAGCAGTTCTTC.

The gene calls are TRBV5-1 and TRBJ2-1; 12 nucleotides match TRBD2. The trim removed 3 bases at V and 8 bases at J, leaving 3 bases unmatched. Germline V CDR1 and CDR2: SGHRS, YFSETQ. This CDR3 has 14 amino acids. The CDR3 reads CASSWTSGDDEQFF. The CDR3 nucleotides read TGCGCCAGCAGCTGGACTAGCGGGGATGATGAGCAGTTCTTC. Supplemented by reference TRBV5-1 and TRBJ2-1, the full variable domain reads KAGVTQTPRYLIKTRGQQVTLSCSPISGHRSVSWYQQTPGQGLQFLFEYFSETQRNKGNFPGRFSGRQFSNSRSEMNVSTLELGDSALYLCASSWTSGDDEQFFGPGTRLTVL.

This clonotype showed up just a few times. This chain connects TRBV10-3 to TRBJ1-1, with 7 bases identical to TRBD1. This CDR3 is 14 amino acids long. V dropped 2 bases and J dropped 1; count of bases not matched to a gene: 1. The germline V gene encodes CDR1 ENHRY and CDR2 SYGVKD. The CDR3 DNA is TGTGCCATCAGTGAGCACAGGGGGAACACTGAAGCTTTCTTT. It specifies CAISEHRGNTEAFF.

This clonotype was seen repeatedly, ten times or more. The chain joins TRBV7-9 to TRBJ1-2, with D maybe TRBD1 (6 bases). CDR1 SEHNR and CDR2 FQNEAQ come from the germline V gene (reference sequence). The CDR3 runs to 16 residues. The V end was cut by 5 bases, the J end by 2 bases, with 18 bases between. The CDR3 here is CASSPSGAPDNYGYTF. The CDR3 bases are TGTGCCAGCAGCCCGTCAGGGGCCCCAGACAACTATGGCTACACCTTC.

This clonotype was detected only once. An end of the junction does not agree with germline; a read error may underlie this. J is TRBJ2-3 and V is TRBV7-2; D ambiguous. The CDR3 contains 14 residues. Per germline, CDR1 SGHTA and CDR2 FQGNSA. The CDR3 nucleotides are TGTGCCAGCAACTTAGACTGGGGCACAGATACGCAGTATTTT. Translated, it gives CASNLDWGTDTQYF. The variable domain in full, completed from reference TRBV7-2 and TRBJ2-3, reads GAGVSQSPSNKVTEKGKDVELRCDPISGHTALYWYRQSLGQGLEFLIYFQGNSAPDKSGLPSDRFSAERTGGSVSTLTIQRTQQEDSAVYLCASNLDWGTDTQYFGPGTRLTVL.